In its sample, the clone carrying this T cell receptor beta chain was seen many times. This specimen comes from a study of T cells in Graves' hyperthyroidism and ophthalmopathy. RNA transcripts yielded amplified TCR beta CDR3 regions. TCR CDR3 regions were first amplified by RT-PCR with HTBI primers. TCRdb re-called the multiplex PCR reads with MiXCR, one entry per CDR3 protein. Among under 500,000 distinct CDR3 sequences listed, 11% to 15% were seen once. The ends were cut back, 3 bases at V and 5 bases at J, with 25 bases in the middle. CDR3 size: 18 residues. Germline CDR1 is MNHNS and CDR2 is SASEGT.

Sequencing input: blood. The chain recombines TRBV6-1 with TRBJ2-5, with TRBD1 as a possible D gene (6 bases). The sequence derives from a middle-aged man with Graves' ophthalmopathy. CDR3: CASSELHVRLGARETQYF. The CDR3 nucleotides are TGTGCCAGCAGTGAGCTTCATGTTCGATTGGGGGCCCGGGAGACCCAGTACTTC.